This is a list of T cell receptor beta chains from one sample in a study of T and B cells in COVID-19 patients. One entry per CDR3 protein, called by TCRdb with MiXCR from the multiplex PCR reads. The sample carries under 13,000 distinct CDR3 sequences, roughly 31% recorded once. Material: blood. The receptors derive from a human donor with active COVID-19. Both conserved end residues are part of each CDR3. Each record gives: clone size, V gene, D gene, J gene, CDR3 DNA, CDR3 protein. A D gene is named only where the DNA matches it firmly. Size tells how often a clone was seen (once, few, many) or the class of an expanded clone, and some rows leave it out.

few	TRBV12-3/TRBV12-4	.	TRBJ2-4	TGTGCCAGCAGTTTAGAGCTAGCCAAAAACATTCAGTACTTC	CASSLELAKNIQYF
medium-sized	TRBV19	.	TRBJ2-1	TGTGCCAGTAGTATCTGGGAAGGAAGTAATGAGCAGTTCTTC	CASSIWEGSNEQFF
.	TRBV20-1	.	TRBJ1-6	TGCAGTGCTAGAGGAGACAGCGGGGGTTCACCCCTCCACTTT	CSARGDSGGSPLHF
medium-sized	TRBV29-1	.	TRBJ2-1	TGCAGCGTGGGCCGGGGCTACAATGAGCAGTTCTTC	CSVGRGYNEQFF
.	TRBV5-4	TRBD1	TRBJ1-4	TGTGCCAGCAGCTTAGTCGGGACAGGGGGCGCAAACGAAAAACTGTTTTTT	CASSLVGTGGANEKLFF
medium-sized	TRBV6-5	.	TRBJ2-3	TGTGCCAGCAGTTACTCGATTAACCCCCCGGATACGCAGTATTTT	CASSYSINPPDTQYF
.	TRBV18	.	TRBJ1-3	TGTGCCAGCTCACCAGGGGGCTATGGAAACACCATATATTTT	CASSPGGYGNTIYF
few	TRBV24-1	TRBD1	TRBJ2-3	TGTGCCACCAGTGTGGGCTTTTGGGCAGGGGGCCCAGATACGCAGTATTTT	CATSVGFWAGGPDTQYF
few	TRBV6-4	TRBD1	TRBJ2-2	TGTGCCAGCAGTGAAGGGACAGGCCCCACGGGGAACACCGGGGAGCTGTTTTTT	CASSEGTGPTGNTGELFF
medium-sized	TRBV18	TRBD1	TRBJ1-4	TGTGCCAGCTCACCGACAGGGTATGGTGAAAAACTGTTTTTT	CASSPTGYGEKLFF
.	TRBV30	.	TRBJ1-5	TGTGCCTGGAGTGAGCAGACGGGGAATCAGCCCCAGCATTTT	CAWSEQTGNQPQHF
.	TRBV6-2/TRBV6-3	.	TRBJ1-5	TGTGCCAGCAGTTACTCGGCAACTTATAGCAATCAGCCCCAGCATTTT	CASSYSATYSNQPQHF
medium-sized	TRBV18	.	TRBJ2-5	TGTGCCAGCTCACTAGGTAAAGGCCAAGAGACCCAGTACTTC	CASSLGKGQETQYF
medium-sized	TRBV18	.	TRBJ2-3	TGTGCCAGCTCACCAGGAGGGGCCGGAGATACGCAGTATTTT	CASSPGGAGDTQYF
.	TRBV10-3	.	TRBJ2-7	TGTGCCATCAGGAAACAGGGTTTTATTGGCAACGAGCAGTACTTC	CAIRKQGFIGNEQYF
.	TRBV20-1	TRBD1	TRBJ1-6	TGCAGTGCGAGACAGGGGGCGTCTGATTCACCCCTCCACTTT	CSARQGASDSPLHF
medium-sized	TRBV11-1	TRBD1	TRBJ1-2	TGTGCCAGCAGCTCCACAGGGGACTATGGCTACACCTTC	CASSSTGDYGYTF
.	TRBV7-9	.	TRBJ2-3	TGTGCCAGCAGGCGGGGGCCATACACAGATACGCAGTATTTT	CASRRGPYTDTQYF
few	TRBV5-1	TRBD1	TRBJ1-2	TGCGCCAGCAGCTTTTTAGGGGGCAACTATGGCTACACCTTC	CASSFLGGNYGYTF
few	TRBV27	.	TRBJ1-2	TGTGCCAGCAGTTTATCTGGCACGCTCTATGGCTACACCTTC	CASSLSGTLYGYTF
few	TRBV18	TRBD2	TRBJ2-5	TGTGCCAGCTCGCGGACTAGCGGATCCCAAGAGACCCAGTACTTC	CASSRTSGSQETQYF
few	TRBV19	.	TRBJ1-5	TGTGCCAGTAGTATAGATCGAGGGCTGAATCAGCCCCAGCATTTT	CASSIDRGLNQPQHF
few	TRBV24-1	.	TRBJ2-2	TGTGCCACGGGGGCCGGGAACACCGGGGAGCTGTTTTTT	CATGAGNTGELFF
.	TRBV28	.	TRBJ1-4	TGTGCCACCGAGGGGTCCGGTAATGAAAAACTGTTTTTT	CATEGSGNEKLFF
few	TRBV7-2	TRBD1	TRBJ1-2	TGTGCCAGCAGCTCGACAGGGGGTCCTGTCGGCTACACCTTC	CASSSTGGPVGYTF
.	TRBV12-3/TRBV12-4	.	TRBJ2-5	TGTGCCAGCACCGAGGAACGGGAGACCCAGTACTTC	CASTEERETQYF
.	TRBV6-2/TRBV6-3	.	TRBJ2-1	TGTGCCAGCAGGAATAGGCTCTTCAGCAATGAGCAGTTCTTC	CASRNRLFSNEQFF
few	TRBV20-1	TRBD1	TRBJ1-1	TGCAGTGCCCGGTCACAGGGGTTGACTTTCTTT	CSARSQGLTFF
medium-sized	TRBV6-5	TRBD1	TRBJ1-2	TGTGCCAGCAGCCGAATCAGGGGGGGCCACTATGGCTACACCTTC	CASSRIRGGHYGYTF
few	TRBV6-5	TRBD1	TRBJ1-4	TGTGCCAGCAGTGCGGACAGGGGAAAGGAAAAACTGTTTTTT	CASSADRGKEKLFF
.	TRBV12-3/TRBV12-4	.	TRBJ2-7	TGTGCCAGCAGTTATAGGGTCGAGCAGTACTTC	CASSYRVEQYF
few	TRBV5-4	TRBD1	TRBJ1-1	TGTGCCAGCAAGGGGACAGTCGGAACTGAAGCTTTCTTT	CASKGTVGTEAFF
.	TRBV6-1	.	TRBJ2-6	TGTGCCAGCACTTCCCGTTCAGGCAAGGCTGGGGCCAACGTCCTGACTTTC	CASTSRSGKAGANVLTF